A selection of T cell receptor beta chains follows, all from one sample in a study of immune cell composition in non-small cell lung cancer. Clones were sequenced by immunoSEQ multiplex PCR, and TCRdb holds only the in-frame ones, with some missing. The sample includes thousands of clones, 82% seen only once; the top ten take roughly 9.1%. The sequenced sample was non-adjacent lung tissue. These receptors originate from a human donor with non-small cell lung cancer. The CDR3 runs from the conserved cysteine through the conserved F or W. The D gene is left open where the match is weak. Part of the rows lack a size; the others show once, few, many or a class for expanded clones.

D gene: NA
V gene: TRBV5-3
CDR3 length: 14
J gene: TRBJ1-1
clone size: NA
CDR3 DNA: TGTGCCAGCAGCTTGACCAGCGCGAACACTGAAGCTTTCTTT
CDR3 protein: CASSLTSANTEAFF

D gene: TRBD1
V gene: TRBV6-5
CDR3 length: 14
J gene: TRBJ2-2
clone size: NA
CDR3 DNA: TGTGCCAGCAGCCAGACAGGGATCCCCGGGGAGCTGTTTTTT
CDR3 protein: CASSQTGIPGELFF

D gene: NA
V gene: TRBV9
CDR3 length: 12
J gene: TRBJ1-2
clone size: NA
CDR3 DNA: TGTGCCAGCAGCGTAGTTCAGGGGTACTACACCTTC
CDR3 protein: CASSVVQGYYTF

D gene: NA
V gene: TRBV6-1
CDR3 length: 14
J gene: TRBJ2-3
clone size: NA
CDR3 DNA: TGTGCCAGCAGTCGAAAACAGGACACAGATACGCAGTATTTT
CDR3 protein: CASSRKQDTDTQYF

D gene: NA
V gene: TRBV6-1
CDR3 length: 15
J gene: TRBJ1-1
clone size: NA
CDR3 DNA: TGTGCCAGCAGTGATCGGGGGGGAATGAACACTGAAGCTTTCTTT
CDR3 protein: CASSDRGGMNTEAFF

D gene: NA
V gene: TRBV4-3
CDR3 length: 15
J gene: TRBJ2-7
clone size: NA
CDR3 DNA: TGCGCCAGCAGCCAAGAGGCGGGTCAACACTACGAGCAGTACTTC
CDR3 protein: CASSQEAGQHYEQYF

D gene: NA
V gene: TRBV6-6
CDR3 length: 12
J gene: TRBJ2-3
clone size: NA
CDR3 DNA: TGTGCCAGCACTATAAGCACAGATACGCAGTATTTT
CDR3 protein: CASTISTDTQYF

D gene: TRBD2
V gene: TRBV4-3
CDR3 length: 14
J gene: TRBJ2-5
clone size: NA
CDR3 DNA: TGCGCCAGCAGCCAAGGGACTAGCTCTGAGACCCAGTACTTC
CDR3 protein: CASSQGTSSETQYF

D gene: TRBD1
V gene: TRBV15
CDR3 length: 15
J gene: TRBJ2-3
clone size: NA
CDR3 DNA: TGTGCCACCAGCAGATCGGACAGGGGGCAAGATACGCAGTATTTT
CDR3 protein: CATSRSDRGQDTQYF

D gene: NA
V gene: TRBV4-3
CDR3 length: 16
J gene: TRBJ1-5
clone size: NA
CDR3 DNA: TGCGCCAGCAGCCGAGGACACAGACAGGTCAATCAGCCCCAGCATTTT
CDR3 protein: CASSRGHRQVNQPQHF

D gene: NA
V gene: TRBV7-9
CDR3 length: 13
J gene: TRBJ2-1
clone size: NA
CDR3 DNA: TGTGCCAGCAGCTTAGGAGCTAGCAATGAGCAGTTCTTC
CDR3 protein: CASSLGASNEQFF

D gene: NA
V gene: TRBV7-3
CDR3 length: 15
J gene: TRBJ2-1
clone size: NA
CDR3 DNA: TGTGCCAGCACCAAAGGCAGGGGATCATACAATGAGCAGTTCTTC
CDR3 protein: CASTKGRGSYNEQFF

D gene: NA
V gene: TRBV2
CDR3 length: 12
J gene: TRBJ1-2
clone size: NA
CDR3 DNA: TGTGCCAGCAGTTACTCTAACCCCGGCTACACCTTC
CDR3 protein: CASSYSNPGYTF

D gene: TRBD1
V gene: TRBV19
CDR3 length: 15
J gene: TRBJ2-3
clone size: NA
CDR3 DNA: TGTGCCAGTAGAGCCCCGGGACAGCCTAGGGATACGCAGTATTTT
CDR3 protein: CASRAPGQPRDTQYF

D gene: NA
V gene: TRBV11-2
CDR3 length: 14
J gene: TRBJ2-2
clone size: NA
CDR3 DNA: TGTGCCAGCAGCTCCCTATCCGGGACCGGGGAGCTGTTTTTT
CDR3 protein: CASSSLSGTGELFF

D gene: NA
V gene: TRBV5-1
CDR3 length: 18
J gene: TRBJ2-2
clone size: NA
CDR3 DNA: TGCGCCAGCAGGGGCGCATCAGGGGATCCCCTAAACACCGGGGAGCTGTTTTTT
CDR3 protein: CASRGASGDPLNTGELFF

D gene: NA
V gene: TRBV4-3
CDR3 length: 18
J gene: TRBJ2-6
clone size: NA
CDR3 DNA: TGCGCCAGCAGCCCCCGCGGGGGCGCCCTCTCTGGGGCCAACGTCCTGACTTTC
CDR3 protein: CASSPRGGALSGANVLTF

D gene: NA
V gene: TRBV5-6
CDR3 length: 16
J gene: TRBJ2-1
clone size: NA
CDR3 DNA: TGTGCCAGCAGCTTGGAGTTCGGCGGGATAATAGGTGAGCAGTTCTTC
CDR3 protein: CASSLEFGGIIGEQFF

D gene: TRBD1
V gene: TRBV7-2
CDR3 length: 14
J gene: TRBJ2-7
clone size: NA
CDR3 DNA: TGTGCCACCTCAAGGGGGCAGGAAGACTACGAGCAGTACTTC
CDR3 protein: CATSRGQEDYEQYF

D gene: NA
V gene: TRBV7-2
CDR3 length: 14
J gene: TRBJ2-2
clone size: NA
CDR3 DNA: TGTGCCAGCAGCTCCCCGGGGAGGAGCGGGGAGCTGTTTTTT
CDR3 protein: CASSSPGRSGELFF

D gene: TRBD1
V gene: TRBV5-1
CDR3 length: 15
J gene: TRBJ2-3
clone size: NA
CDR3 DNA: TGCGCCAGCAGCCCGGGACAGTCTAGCACAGATACGCAGTATTTT
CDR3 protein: CASSPGQSSTDTQYF

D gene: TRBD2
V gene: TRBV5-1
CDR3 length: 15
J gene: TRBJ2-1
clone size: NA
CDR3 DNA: TGCGCCAGCAGCTCCGCGGGACTAGCCTACAATGAGCAGTTCTTC
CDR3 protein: CASSSAGLAYNEQFF

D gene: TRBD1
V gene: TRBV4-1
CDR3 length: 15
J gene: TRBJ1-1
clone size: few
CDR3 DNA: TGCGCCAGCAGCCAGACCTTACAGGGGGCGCAGAGAGCTTTCTTT
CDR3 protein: CASSQTLQGAQRAFF

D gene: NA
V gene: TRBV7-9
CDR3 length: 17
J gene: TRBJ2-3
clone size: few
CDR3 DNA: TGTGCCAGCAGCTACGAGGGCCAATTGACTTTTGGGGATACGCAGTATTTT
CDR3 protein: CASSYEGQLTFGDTQYF

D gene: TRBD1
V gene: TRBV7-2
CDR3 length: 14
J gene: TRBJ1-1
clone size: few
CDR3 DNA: TGTGCCAGCAGAAGAGGACAGGGGATTTCTGAAGCTTTCTTT
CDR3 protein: CASRRGQGISEAFF

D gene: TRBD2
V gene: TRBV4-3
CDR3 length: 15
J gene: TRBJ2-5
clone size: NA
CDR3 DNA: TGCGCCAGCAGCCTCCTGGGGGGGAGTGGAGAGACCCAGTACTTC
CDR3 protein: CASSLLGGSGETQYF

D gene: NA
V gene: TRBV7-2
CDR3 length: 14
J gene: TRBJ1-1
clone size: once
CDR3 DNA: TGTGCCAGCAGCTTAGTACATATGAACACTGAAGCTTTCTTT
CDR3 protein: CASSLVHMNTEAFF

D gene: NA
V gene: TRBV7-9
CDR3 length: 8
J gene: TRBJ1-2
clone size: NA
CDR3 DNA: TGTGCCAGCAGCCCGGACACCTTC
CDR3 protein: CASSPDTF

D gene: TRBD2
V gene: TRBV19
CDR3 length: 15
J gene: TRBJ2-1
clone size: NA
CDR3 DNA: TGTGCCAGTAGTATAAGGACGGGGGGATACAATGAGCAGTTCTTC
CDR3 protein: CASSIRTGGYNEQFF

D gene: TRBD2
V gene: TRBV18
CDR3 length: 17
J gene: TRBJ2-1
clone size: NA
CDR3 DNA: TGTGCCAGCTCCGAGGGTCTAGCGGGAGGGCCCTACAATGAGCAGTTCTTC
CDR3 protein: CASSEGLAGGPYNEQFF

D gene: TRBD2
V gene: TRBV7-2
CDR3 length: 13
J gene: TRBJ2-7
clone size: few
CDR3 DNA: TGTGCCAGCAGCCCTAGCGGGAGGATCGAGCAGTACTTC
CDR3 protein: CASSPSGRIEQYF

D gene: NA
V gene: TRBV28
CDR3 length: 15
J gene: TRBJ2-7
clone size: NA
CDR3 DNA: TGTGCCAGCAGTCCAAATACTAGCCCGGGCTACGAGCAGTACTTC
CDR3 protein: CASSPNTSPGYEQYF

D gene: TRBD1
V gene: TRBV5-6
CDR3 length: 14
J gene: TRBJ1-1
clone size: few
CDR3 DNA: TGTGCCAGCAGGGAACAGGGGACGGGGGCTGAAGCTTTCTTT
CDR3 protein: CASREQGTGAEAFF

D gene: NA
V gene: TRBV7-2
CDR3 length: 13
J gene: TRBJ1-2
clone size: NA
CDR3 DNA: TGTGCCAGCAGCATGTACGGTAACTATGGCTACACCTTC
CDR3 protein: CASSMYGNYGYTF

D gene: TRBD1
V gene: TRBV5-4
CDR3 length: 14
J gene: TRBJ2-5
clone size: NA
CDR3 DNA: TGTGCCAGCAGCTTGGGCCAGGGGGCAAAGACCCAGTACTTC
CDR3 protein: CASSLGQGAKTQYF

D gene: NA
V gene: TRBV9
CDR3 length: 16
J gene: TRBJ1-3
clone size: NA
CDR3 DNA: TGTGCCAGCAGCGTAGCTACCCAGGGTGCTGGAAACACCATATATTTT
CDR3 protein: CASSVATQGAGNTIYF

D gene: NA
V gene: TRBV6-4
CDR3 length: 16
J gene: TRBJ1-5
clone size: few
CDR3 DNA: TGTGCCAGCTCCGGGGGGAGGTTTGAGATAAATCAGCCCCAGCATTTT
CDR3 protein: CASSGGRFEINQPQHF

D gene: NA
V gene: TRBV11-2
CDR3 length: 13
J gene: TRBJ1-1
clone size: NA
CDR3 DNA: TGTGCCAGCAGCTTTACCAGGGCAGTTGAAGCTTTCTTT
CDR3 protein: CASSFTRAVEAFF

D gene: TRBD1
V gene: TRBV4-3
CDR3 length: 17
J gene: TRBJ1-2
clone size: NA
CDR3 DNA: TGCGCCAGCAATTCAAACCAGGGGGGCACCAGTAACTATGGCTACACCTTC
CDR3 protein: CASNSNQGGTSNYGYTF

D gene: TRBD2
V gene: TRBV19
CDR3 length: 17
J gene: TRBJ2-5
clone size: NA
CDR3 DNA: TGTGCCAGTAGTCTCTCTAGCGGGGGGGGTTTAGAAGAGACCCAGTACTTC
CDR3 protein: CASSLSSGGGLEETQYF

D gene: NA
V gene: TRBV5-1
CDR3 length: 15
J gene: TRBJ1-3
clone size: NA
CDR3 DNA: TGCGCCAGCAGCTTGGACGGGTTAGAAGGAAACACCATATATTTT
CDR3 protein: CASSLDGLEGNTIYF

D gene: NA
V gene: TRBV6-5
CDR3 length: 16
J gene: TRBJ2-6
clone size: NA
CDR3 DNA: TGTGCCAGCAGTTACATTAGGAGGCCTGGGGCCAACGTCCTGACTTTC
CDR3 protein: CASSYIRRPGANVLTF

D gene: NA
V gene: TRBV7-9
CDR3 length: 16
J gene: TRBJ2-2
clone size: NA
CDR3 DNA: TGTGCCAGCACCCCGAAGCCCCTAAGCATCGCCGGGGAGCTGTTTTTT
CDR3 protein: CASTPKPLSIAGELFF

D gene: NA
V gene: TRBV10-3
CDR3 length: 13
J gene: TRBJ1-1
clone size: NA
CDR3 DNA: TGTGCCATCAGTGGGACAGTTGAGGTAGAAGCTTTCTTT
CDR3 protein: CAISGTVEVEAFF

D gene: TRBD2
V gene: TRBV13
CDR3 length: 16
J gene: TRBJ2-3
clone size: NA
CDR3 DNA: TGTGCCAGCAGCTTTCGGGCTAGCGGGAGCACAGATACGCAGTATTTT
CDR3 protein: CASSFRASGSTDTQYF

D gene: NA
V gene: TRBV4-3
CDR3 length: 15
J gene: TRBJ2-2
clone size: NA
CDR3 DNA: TGCGCCAGCAGCCAAGAATGGAGGGGCACCGGGGAGCTGTTTTTT
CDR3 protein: CASSQEWRGTGELFF

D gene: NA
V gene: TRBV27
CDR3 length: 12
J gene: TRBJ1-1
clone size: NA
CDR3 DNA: TGTGCCAGCAGTTTTTTCGGCACTGAAGCTTTCTTT
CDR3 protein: CASSFFGTEAFF

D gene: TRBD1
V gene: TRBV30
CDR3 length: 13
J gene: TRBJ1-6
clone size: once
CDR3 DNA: TGTGCCGGGACAGGGGAATATAATTCACCCCTCCACTTT
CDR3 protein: CAGTGEYNSPLHF

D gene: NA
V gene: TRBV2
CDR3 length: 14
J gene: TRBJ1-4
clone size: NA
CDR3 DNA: TGTGCCAGCAGTGTAGGGGCTTACTCTGAAAAACTGTTTTTT
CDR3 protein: CASSVGAYSEKLFF